At least ten counts were recorded for the clone carrying this T cell receptor beta chain. Its antigen is unknown. The source of the sample is a study of early T cells in non-severe SARS-CoV-2 infection. Study context: Sequencing of unsorted whole blood was done on bulk RNA, leaving chains unpaired.

Whole-study findings and limits: Anti-spike CD8 specificities were favored by VDJdb matching, whose results missed private and CD4 specificities.

Attachment of unique molecular identifiers was made to individual cDNA molecules. Each CDR3 protein gets one entry after TCRdb re-called the 5' RACE reads with MiXCR. This table has tens of thousands of distinct CDR3 sequences, over 8% appearing once. Germline assignment: CDR1 SGHTA and CDR2 FQGNSA. The CDR3 is 11 amino acids. Between the trimmed V and J ends, which lost 2 bases and 1 base, there was a span of 0 bases. The sequenced sample consisted of whole blood. The V and J genes are TRBV7-2 and TRBJ2-7; D gene uncertain. The sequence came from an adult who was a healthcare worker with PCR-confirmed SARS-CoV-2 infection or an uninfected control (not recorded which). CDR3 nucleotides: TGTGCCAGCAGCTTATCCTACGAGCAGTACTTC. It encodes CASSLSYEQYF. Full variable domain (remainder filled in from reference TRBV7-2 and TRBJ2-7): GAGVSQSPSNKVTEKGKDVELRCDPISGHTALYWYRQSLGQGLEFLIYFQGNSAPDKSGLPSDRFSAERTGGSVSTLTIQRTQQEDSAVYLCASSLSYEQYFGPGTRLTVT.